This T cell receptor beta chain was identified in a study of T cells in Graves' hyperthyroidism and ophthalmopathy. Looking at the study overall: Any treatment followed the collection of peripheral blood at initial diagnosis.

Many counts were recorded for this clonotype. Authors of the study amplified TCR beta CDR3 regions from RNA transcripts. The HTBI primer set was used in a first-round RT-PCR of the TCR CDR3. TCRdb re-called the multiplex PCR reads through MiXCR, storing one row per CDR3 protein. The sample holds approximately 600,000 distinct CDR3 sequences, 12% to 15% seen once. The CDR3 runs 14 residues. Trimming left V 1 base short and J 0 bases short, with 8 bases between. Germline CDR1 reads GTSNPN; CDR2 reads SVGIG (reference sequence). The sequenced material came from blood. This clonotype was sampled from a woman aged 18-30 years with Graves' ophthalmopathy. The chain links TRBV30 to TRBJ2-3, with no clear D. In DNA, the CDR3 is TGTGCCTGGAGTGGAGAATCTAGCACAGATACGCAGTATTTT. This encodes CAWSGESSTDTQYF.